Below, 18 T cell receptor beta chains from the same sample are listed, as sequenced in a study of T and B cells in COVID-19 patients. BIOMED2 TRB-A/B primer pools were used in multiplex TRB PCR. TCRdb reprocessed the multiplex PCR reads with MiXCR, giving one entry per CDR3 protein. Of about 5,200 distinct CDR3 sequences listed, 15% to 20% are singletons. TRB was amplified from around 250-500 ng of blood genomic DNA. Sequencing was performed on blood. These receptors came from a human donor who had recovered from COVID-19.

V gene TRBV20-1 combines with J gene TRBJ2-1; TRBD1 or TRBD2 may be the D gene (6 bases each). The germline V gene has CDR1 DFQATT and CDR2 SNEGSKA (reference sequence). Trimming removed 2 bases at V and 3 bases at J, with 11 bases between. The CDR3 is 14 residues long. The CDR3 protein is CSARSGADYNEQFF. The CDR3 coding sequence is TGCAGTGCTAGATCGGGGGCGGACTACAATGAGCAGTTCTTC.

This clonotype counts as medium-sized. The rearrangement joins TRBV15 to TRBJ2-1; tentative D call: TRBD2 (6 bases). The V gene lost 0 bases and the J gene lost 8 bases, with 14 bases spanning the gap. The germline CDR1 and CDR2 sequences are LNHNV and YYDKDF (reference sequence). The CDR3 runs to 15 residues. Here the CDR3 reads CATSRDPHGGDEQFF. As DNA, the CDR3 is TGTGCCACCAGCAGAGATCCCCACGGAGGGGATGAGCAGTTCTTC.

This chain links TRBV28 with TRBJ2-3; D remains ambiguous. CDR3 length: 14 amino acids. The germline V gene encodes CDR1 MDHEN and CDR2 SYDVKM. V lost 5 bases, J lost 4 bases, and 13 bases lay in between. The CDR3 sequence: CASSNPGRSDTQYF. CDR3 DNA: TGTGCCAGCAGTAACCCCGGTCGGTCAGATACGCAGTATTTT.

This chain connects TRBV20-1 to TRBJ1-1; 10 nucleotides align to TRBD1. With V trimmed by 5 bases and J by 5 bases, 5 bases remained unmatched. This CDR3 spans 13 amino acids. From germline, CDR1 is DFQATT and CDR2 SNEGSKA (reference sequence). The CDR3 DNA is TGCAGTGCTCGACAGGGGGCCAGGACTGAAGCTTTCTTT. It specifies CSARQGARTEAFF.

This clonotype was seen at least ten times. This chain uses TRBV6-6 with TRBJ1-5; D uncertain. Germline CDR1 MNHNY, CDR2 SVGAGI (reference sequence). This CDR3 contains 14 residues. V lost 5 bases, J lost 3 bases, and 11 bases lay in between. The DNA of the CDR3 is TGTGCCAGCAGTCCGGACGGACTCAATCAGCCCCAGCATTTT. This sequence encodes CASSPDGLNQPQHF.

This clonotype counts as medium-sized. The V and J genes are TRBV5-4 and TRBJ2-3; D perhaps matches TRBD1 (6 bases). Germline-derived CDR1 and CDR2 are SGHNT and YYREEE (reference sequence). The ends were cut back, 6 bases at V and 4 bases at J, with 18 bases in the middle. The CDR3 is 15 residues long. CDR3 DNA sequence: TGTGCCAGCACTAGTAGGGGGTGGGATTCAGATACGCAGTATTTT. Translating gives CASTSRGWDSDTQYF. Complete variable domain (other parts from reference TRBV5-4 and TRBJ2-3): ETGVTQSPTHLIKTRGQQVTLRCSSQSGHNTVSWYQQALGQGPQFIFQYYREEENGRGNFPPRFSGLQFPNYSSELNVNALELDDSALYLCASTSRGWDSDTQYFGPGTRLTVL.

The V call is TRBV5-4, the J call TRBJ1-2; TRBD1 aligns across 9 bases. Per germline, CDR1 SGHNT and CDR2 YYREEE (reference sequence). The ends lost 3 bases at V and 4 bases at J; junction bases unmatched: 4. There are 14 residues in the CDR3. The CDR3 region is CASSSTGGAYGYTF. In DNA form, the CDR3 reads TGTGCCAGCAGCTCGACAGGGGGAGCCTATGGCTACACCTTC.

J is TRBJ2-5 and V is TRBV29-1; D possibly corresponds to TRBD1 (8 bases). CDR3 length: 16 amino acids. Germline V gives CDR1 SQVTM, CDR2 ANQGSEA. The germline V and J ends were trimmed by 1 base and 5 bases, with 20 bases remaining between them. CDR3 DNA: TGCAGCGTTGAAGGGATGTACAGGGGGGGACGGGAGACCCAGTACTTC. Its translation is CSVEGMYRGGRETQYF.

The sample holds a few counts of this clonotype. The DNA for the CDR3 is TGCGCCAGCAGCCAAGAAACCAGGGGACACTATGGCTACACCTTC. It yields the protein CASSQETRGHYGYTF. The chain carries TRBV4-3 and TRBJ1-2; possibly TRBD1 for D (6 bases). This CDR3 comprises 15 residues. CDR1 is LGHNA and CDR2 is YSLEER in the germline V gene. Trimming pared 0 bases from V and 3 bases from J, leaving 11 bases between.

This clonotype showed up just a few times. The gene calls are TRBV28 and TRBJ2-7; 9 bases map to TRBD1. With 6 bases clipped from V and 2 bases from J, the junction kept 5 bases outside the gene matches. This CDR3 has 14 amino acids. Germline V CDR1 and CDR2: MDHEN, SYDVKM. As DNA, the CDR3 is TGTGCCAGCAGCCAGAGACAGGGGGCCTACGAGCAGTACTTC. Translating it yields CASSQRQGAYEQYF.

By proportion, this clonotype is medium-sized (0.01 to 0.1%). This chain connects TRBV10-3 to TRBJ2-2, with TRBD1 matching 8 bases. The trim removed 8 bases at V and 4 bases at J, leaving 9 bases unmatched. CDR3 length: 15 residues. CDR1 and CDR2 from the germline V gene are ENHRY and SYGVKD. The CDR3, as DNA: TGTGCCATCCGCGGGGACAGGATGGCCACCGGGGAGCTGTTTTTT. Translation: CAIRGDRMATGELFF.

This clonotype was counted only a few times. This sequence joins TRBV12-3 or TRBV12-4 and TRBJ2-3, with D unresolved. The CDR3 runs 15 residues. V was clipped by 3 bases and J by 0 bases, with 10 bases between them. CDR3 DNA: TGTGCCAGCAGTTTTGGTAGCCACAGCACAGATACGCAGTATTTT. It yields the protein CASSFGSHSTDTQYF.

Within the sample, this clonotype is medium-sized. This chain links TRBV27 with TRBJ2-7; 13 nucleotides agree with TRBD2. The CDR3 covers 15 residues. V shed 6 bases, J shed 3 bases, and the junction held 5 bases outside the gene matches. From germline, CDR1 is MNHEY and CDR2 SMNVEV (reference sequence). CDR3 sequence reads: CASRLLAGGLYEQYF. CDR3 bases: TGTGCCAGCAGATTACTAGCGGGAGGGCTCTACGAGCAGTACTTC.

The CDR3 reads CASSWTSGGHGQYF. CDR3 nucleotides: TGCGCCAGCAGCTGGACTAGCGGTGGTCATGGGCAGTACTTC. J is TRBJ2-7 and V is TRBV5-1; 10 bases match TRBD2. The CDR3 has 14 amino acids. The germline CDR1 and CDR2 sequences are SGHRS and YFSETQ. V was clipped by 3 bases and J by 9 bases; unmatched bases: 9. The full variable domain, completed using reference TRBV5-1 and TRBJ2-7, is KAGVTQTPRYLIKTRGQQVTLSCSPISGHRSVSWYQQTPGQGLQFLFEYFSETQRNKGNFPGRFSGRQFSNSRSEMNVSTLELGDSALYLCASSWTSGGHGQYFGPGTRLTVT.

The sample holds a few counts of this clonotype. The rearrangement uses TRBV9 and TRBJ2-5; 9 bases map to TRBD1. Germline V gene data show CDR1 as SGDLS and CDR2 as YYNGEE. CDR3 size: 16 residues. V dropped 4 bases and J dropped 2; count of bases not matched to a gene: 9. The CDR3 DNA sequence: TGTGCCAGCAGCAAGACCGGGACAGGGTATCAAGAGACCCAGTACTTC. It specifies CASSKTGTGYQETQYF.

By proportion, this clonotype is medium-sized (0.01 to 0.1%). This chain's CDR3 is CASSRGTGSHNEQFF. The DNA of the CDR3 is TGTGCCAGCAGCCGAGGGACAGGGAGTCACAATGAGCAGTTCTTC. This chain connects TRBV7-6 to TRBJ2-1, with 9 bases aligning to TRBD1. The ends lost 5 bases at V and 5 bases at J; junction bases unmatched: 7. Germline V gives CDR1 SGHVS, CDR2 FNYEAQ. The CDR3 has 15 amino acids.

This clonotype was recorded at least ten times. The chain uses TRBV6-5 and TRBJ1-5; D is undetermined. Germline V gives CDR1 MNHEY, CDR2 SVGAGI. This CDR3 comprises 15 residues. V lost 7 bases, J lost 5 bases, and 18 bases lay in between. CDR3 sequence: CASKLSFGHDQPQHF. CDR3 nucleotides: TGTGCCAGCAAACTGAGTTTCGGGCATGATCAGCCCCAGCATTTT.

With respect to this clonotype: Being one base from a much bigger clone, this may be a read error. The rearrangement uses TRBV5-1 and TRBJ2-2; D is possibly TRBD2 (6 bases). The germline CDR1 and CDR2 sequences are SGHRS and YFSETQ. Between the trimmed V and J ends, which lost 4 bases and 6 bases, there was a span of 19 bases. This CDR3 region has 16 residues. The CDR3 is CASSRYRGNYAGELFF. CDR3 coding DNA: TGCGCCAGCAGCCGCTATCGGGGGAATTACGCCGGGGAGCTGTTTTTT. Variable domain in full (rest from reference TRBV5-1 and TRBJ2-2): KAGVTQTPRYLIKTRGQQVTLSCSPISGHRSVSWYQQTPGQGLQFLFEYFSETQRNKGNFPGRFSGRQFSNSRSEMNVSTLELGDSALYLCASSRYRGNYAGELFFGEGSRLTVL.